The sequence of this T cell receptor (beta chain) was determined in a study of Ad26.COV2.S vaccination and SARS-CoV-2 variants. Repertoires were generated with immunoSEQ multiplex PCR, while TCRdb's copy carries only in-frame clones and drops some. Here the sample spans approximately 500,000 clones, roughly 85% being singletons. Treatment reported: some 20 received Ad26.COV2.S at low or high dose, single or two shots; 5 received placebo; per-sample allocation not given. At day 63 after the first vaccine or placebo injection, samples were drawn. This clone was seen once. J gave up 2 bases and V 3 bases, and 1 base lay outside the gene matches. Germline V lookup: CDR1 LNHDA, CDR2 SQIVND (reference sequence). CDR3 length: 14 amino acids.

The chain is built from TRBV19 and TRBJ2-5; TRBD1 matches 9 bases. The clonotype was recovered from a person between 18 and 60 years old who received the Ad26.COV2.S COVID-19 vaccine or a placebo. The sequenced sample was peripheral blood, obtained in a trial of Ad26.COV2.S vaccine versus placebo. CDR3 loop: CASSMTGGQETQYF. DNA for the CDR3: TGTGCCAGTAGTATGACAGGGGGTCAAGAGACCCAGTACTTC.